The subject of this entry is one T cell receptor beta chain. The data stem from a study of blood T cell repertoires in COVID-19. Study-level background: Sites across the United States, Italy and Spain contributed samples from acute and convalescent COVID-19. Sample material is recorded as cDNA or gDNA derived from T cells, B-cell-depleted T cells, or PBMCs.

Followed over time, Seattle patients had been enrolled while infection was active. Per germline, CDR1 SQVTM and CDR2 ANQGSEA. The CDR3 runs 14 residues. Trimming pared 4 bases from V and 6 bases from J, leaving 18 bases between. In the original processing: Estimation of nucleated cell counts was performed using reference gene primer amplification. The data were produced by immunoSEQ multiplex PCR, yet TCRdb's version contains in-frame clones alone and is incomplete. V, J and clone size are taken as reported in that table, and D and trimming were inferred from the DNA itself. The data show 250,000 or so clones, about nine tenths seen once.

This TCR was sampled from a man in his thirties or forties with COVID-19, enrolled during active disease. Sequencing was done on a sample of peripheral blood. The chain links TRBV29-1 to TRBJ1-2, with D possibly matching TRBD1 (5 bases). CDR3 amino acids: CSVVASGEADGYTF. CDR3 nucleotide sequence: TGCAGCGTTGTTGCGTCGGGGGAGGCGGATGGCTACACCTTC.